One sample yielded the 25 T cell receptor beta chains listed below, sequenced in a study of blood T cell repertoires in COVID-19. Generated by immunoSEQ multiplex PCR, the TCRdb table keeps only in-frame clones and is missing some. The sample has around 150,000 clones, 81% seen once. Source material: peripheral blood. The receptors come from a man in his 60s with active or convalescent COVID-19.

This clone was detected only a few times. V gene TRBV5-4 combines with J gene TRBJ2-7; tentatively, D is TRBD2 (6 bases). In germline, CDR1 is SGHNT, CDR2 YYREEE (reference sequence). The ends were cut back, 1 base at V and 2 bases at J, with 22 bases in the middle. The CDR3 is 18 residues long. CDR3 sequence: CASSLRETRTIRAYEQYF. The CDR3 DNA is TGTGCCAGCAGCTTGCGGGAGACACGGACGATTCGGGCCTACGAGCAGTACTTC.

The V gene is TRBV6-5, the J gene TRBJ1-5; 8 bases are a match to TRBD1. The CDR3 runs to 15 residues. Trimming at V came to 6 bases and at J to 1 base, leaving 5 bases not matched to a gene. The germline V gene has CDR1 MNHEY and CDR2 SVGAGI. CDR3 sequence reads: CASRQTGESNQPQHF. DNA of the CDR3: TGTGCCAGCAGGCAGACAGGGGAGAGCAATCAGCCCCAGCATTTT.

Only one count was recorded for this clone. The chain carries TRBV5-6 and TRBJ1-5; D is undetermined. V was cut by 2 bases and J by 0 bases, with 9 bases left in between. Germline CDR1 reads SGHDT; CDR2 reads YYEEEE. The CDR3 covers 15 residues. The DNA for the CDR3 is TGTGCCAGCAGCTTCGGCGGACTTAGCAATCAGCCCCAGCATTTT. Translating gives CASSFGGLSNQPQHF.

V and J are TRBV28 and TRBJ2-7, with 9 nucleotides matching TRBD1. Looked up from germline, CDR1 is MDHEN and CDR2 is SYDVKM. This CDR3 contains 15 residues. The J segment lost 7 bases and the V segment lost 5 bases, leaving 12 bases of the junction unmatched. CDR3 region: CASSKTGGASWEQYF. Here the CDR3 DNA reads TGTGCCAGCAGTAAAACAGGGGGCGCTTCCTGGGAGCAGTACTTC.

The chain has TRBV9 and TRBJ2-4; TRBD1 matches 12 bases. CDR3 length: 14 amino acids. J was trimmed by 9 bases and V by 2 bases; bases with no gene match: 3. Germline CDR1 is SGDLS and CDR2 is YYNGEE. This chain's CDR3 is CASSVGDRGRIQYF. The CDR3 nucleotides are TGTGCCAGCAGCGTGGGGGACAGGGGGCGCATTCAGTACTTC.

This chain uses TRBV19 with TRBJ1-2, with D uncertain. The germline CDR1 and CDR2 sequences are LNHDA and SQIVND (reference sequence). This CDR3 is built from 14 residues. V was pared by 0 bases and J by 0 bases, with 5 bases between. The CDR3 sequence is CASSIDPANYGYTF. DNA for the CDR3: TGTGCCAGTAGTATAGATCCGGCTAACTATGGCTACACCTTC.

The gene calls are TRBV29-1 and TRBJ2-5; a weak D match, TRBD2 (6 bases). The ends were cut back, 7 bases at V and 3 bases at J, with 12 bases in the middle. In germline, CDR1 is SQVTM, CDR2 ANQGSEA. The CDR3 consists of 12 residues. As DNA, the CDR3 is TGCAGCGCTGATCCGGGGGAAGAGACCCAGTACTTC. Translated, it gives CSADPGEETQYF.

This sequence joins TRBV11-2 and TRBJ2-3; 9 nucleotides agree with TRBD1. The CDR3 spans 16 residues. Trimming took 1 base from V and 5 from J; bases not matched to a gene: 7. CDR1 and CDR2 (germline): SGHAT, FQNNGV. The CDR3 DNA reads TGTGCCAGCAGCTTAGTATTCGGGACAGGGAGAGATACGCAGTATTTT. Its translation is CASSLVFGTGRDTQYF.

The rearrangement uses TRBV5-1 and TRBJ2-7; D is possibly TRBD2 (6 bases). Germline V gives CDR1 SGHRS, CDR2 YFSETQ. The CDR3 is made up of 14 amino acids. Trimming cost V 5 bases and J 3 bases, with 15 bases left between them. The CDR3 here is CASRVEGGHYEQYF. In DNA, the CDR3 is TGCGCCAGCAGGGTCGAGGGAGGTCACTACGAGCAGTACTTC.

The chain recombines TRBV10-3 with TRBJ1-2, with D perhaps matching TRBD1 (6 bases). The CDR3 totals 15 residues. V gave up 0 bases and J gave up 4 bases, with 12 bases separating them. CDR1 is ENHRY and CDR2 is SYGVKD in the germline V gene. In DNA form, the CDR3 reads TGTGCCATCAGTGAGTCGCGGGGGCTGAGCTATGGCTACACCTTC. Its protein product is CAISESRGLSYGYTF.

The chain carries TRBV6-2 or TRBV6-3 and TRBJ2-1; D possibly corresponds to TRBD1 (6 bases). This CDR3 is built from 14 residues. Trimming left V 5 bases short and J 5 bases short, with 13 bases between. The germline V gene has CDR1 MNHEY and CDR2 SVGEGT. The CDR3 loop reads CASSNPGQHNEQFF. In nucleotides, the CDR3 is TGTGCCAGCAGTAACCCGGGACAACACAATGAGCAGTTCTTC.

The chain's CDR3 is CSAYPGSGNTIYF. CDR3 nucleotide sequence: TGCAGCGCTTATCCAGGGTCTGGAAACACCATATATTTT. The genes are TRBV29-1 and TRBJ1-3, with D possibly being TRBD1 (5 bases). The CDR3 length is 13 residues. V was cut by 7 bases and J by 1 base, with 11 bases left in between. CDR1 and CDR2 from the germline V gene are SQVTM and ANQGSEA.

The chain is built from TRBV15 and TRBJ2-1; D gene uncertain. The CDR3 sequence is 12 residues long. CDR1 is LNHNV and CDR2 is YYDKDF in the germline V gene (reference sequence). Trimming took 1 base from V and 6 from J, leaving 4 bases between them. The CDR3 bases are TGTGCCACCAGCAGAGCTAGCAATGAGCAGTTCTTC. This gives the protein CATSRASNEQFF.

The chain joins TRBV7-6 to TRBJ2-2; D not resolved. Germline-derived CDR1 and CDR2 are SGHVS and FNYEAQ. The CDR3 totals 12 residues. Trimming left V 4 bases short and J 5 bases short, with 5 bases between. CDR3 bases: TGTGCCAGCAGCTATTCTACCGGGGAGCTGTTTTTT. Translated: CASSYSTGELFF.

This chain joins TRBV19 and TRBJ1-5, with TRBD1 as a possible D gene (6 bases). Germline V CDR1 and CDR2: LNHDA, SQIVND (reference sequence). This CDR3 is 15 amino acids long. Trimming removed 6 bases at V and 2 bases at J, with 14 bases between. The CDR3 sequence is CASSQLQGGNQPQHF. CDR3 in DNA: TGTGCCAGTAGCCAACTACAGGGAGGCAATCAGCCCCAGCATTTT.

This clone was seen at least ten times. The gene calls are TRBV6-5 and TRBJ1-2; TRBD1 aligns across 9 bases. J gave up 7 bases and V 7 bases, and 10 bases lay outside the gene matches. This CDR3 contains 14 residues. CDR1 is MNHEY, CDR2 SVGAGI, per germline. The CDR3 coding sequence is TGTGCCAGCACCTTTTCACCGACAGGGGGTGGCTACACCTTC. Translating it yields CASTFSPTGGGYTF.

This clone was detected once. CDR3 nucleotides: TGCAGCGTTTCTGCGGGGTCTGGGGAGCAGTTCTTC. Protein: CSVSAGSGEQFF. This chain uses TRBV29-1 with TRBJ2-1, with D possibly TRBD2 on 6 matching bases. Trimming took 5 bases from V and 10 from J, leaving 15 bases between them. The CDR3 is 12 residues long. The V gene's germline CDR1 is SQVTM and CDR2 ANQGSEA.

This chain connects TRBV7-9 to TRBJ2-5; 7 bases line up with TRBD1. The J segment lost 4 bases and the V segment lost 5 bases, leaving 4 bases of the junction unmatched. This CDR3 contains 13 residues. From germline, CDR1 is SEHNR and CDR2 FQNEAQ (reference sequence). The CDR3 sequence is CASSPEGAETQYF. DNA for the CDR3: TGTGCCAGCAGCCCCGAGGGGGCAGAGACCCAGTACTTC.

This clone occurred a few times. The chain has TRBV14 and TRBJ1-2; TRBD1 aligns across 8 bases. Germline lookup yields CDR1 SGHDN and CDR2 FVKESK. J lost 3 bases, V lost 4 bases, and 4 bases had no gene match. CDR3 size: 14 residues. The chain's CDR3 is CASSPGTGHYGYTF. CDR3 coding DNA: TGTGCCAGCAGCCCGGGGACAGGCCACTATGGCTACACCTTC. The variable domain in full, with the rest retrieved from reference TRBV14 and TRBJ1-2, is EAGVTQFPSHSVIEKGQTVTLRCDPISGHDNLYWYRRVMGKEIKFLLHFVKESKQDESGMPNNRFLAERTGGTYSTLKVQPAELEDSGVYFCASSPGTGHYGYTFGSGTRLTVV.

V usage is TRBV29-1 and J usage is TRBJ2-2; 9 bases are shared with TRBD1. Germline CDR1 reads SQVTM; CDR2 reads ANQGSEA. The CDR3 runs 14 residues. Trimming cost V 5 bases and J 3 bases; bases outside gene matches: 4. CDR3 coding DNA: TGCAGCGTTAGGGACAGGGTGGACACCGGGGAGCTGTTTTTT. As protein: CSVRDRVDTGELFF.

The rearrangement links TRBV19 to TRBJ1-1, with D possibly matching TRBD1 (5 bases). V was shortened by 6 bases and J by 4 bases, with 12 bases between the two germline ends. Looked up from germline, CDR1 is LNHDA and CDR2 is SQIVND (reference sequence). The CDR3 sequence is 13 residues long. CDR3: CASSLRGSTEAFF. The DNA of the CDR3 is TGTGCCAGTAGCCTCCGGGGGAGCACTGAAGCTTTCTTT.

V usage is TRBV6-4 and J usage is TRBJ1-1; D gene unclear. The CDR3 length is 14 residues. The V end lost 4 bases, the J end lost 0 bases, and 9 bases lay between the germline ends. Germline V gene sequence: CDR1 MRHNA, CDR2 SNTAGT. CDR3 sequence: CASSVNSMNTEAFF. In nucleotides, the CDR3 is TGTGCCAGCAGTGTAAACAGTATGAACACTGAAGCTTTCTTT.

The chain couples TRBV5-1 to TRBJ2-2; 12 bases are a match to TRBD2. Trimming removed 4 bases from V and 5 bases from J; junction bases left unmatched: 12. Germline lookup yields CDR1 SGHRS and CDR2 YFSETQ. CDR3 size: 18 residues. In nucleotides, the CDR3 is TGCGCCAGCAGCGCCTCTTCTAGCGGGGGGGCGATGACCGGGGAGCTGTTTTTT. This translates into CASSASSSGGAMTGELFF.

The chain has TRBV19 and TRBJ1-3, with D possibly matching TRBD1 (5 bases). The CDR3 runs to 14 residues. The germline V gene has CDR1 LNHDA and CDR2 SQIVND (reference sequence). The V end lost 4 bases, the J end lost 4 bases, and 11 bases lay between the germline ends. The CDR3 DNA follows: TGTGCCAGTAGTAATCAGGGCGGAGGAAACACCATATATTTT. Amino acid sequence: CASSNQGGGNTIYF.

The V call is TRBV2, the J call TRBJ1-2, with D maybe TRBD1 (5 bases). Germline CDR1 reads SNHLY; CDR2 reads FYNNEI. V was cut by 3 bases and J by 2 bases, with 10 bases left in between. The length of the CDR3 is 14 residues. CDR3 sequence reads: CASSESRANYGYTF. The CDR3 DNA reads TGTGCCAGCAGTGAGTCCAGGGCCAACTATGGCTACACCTTC.